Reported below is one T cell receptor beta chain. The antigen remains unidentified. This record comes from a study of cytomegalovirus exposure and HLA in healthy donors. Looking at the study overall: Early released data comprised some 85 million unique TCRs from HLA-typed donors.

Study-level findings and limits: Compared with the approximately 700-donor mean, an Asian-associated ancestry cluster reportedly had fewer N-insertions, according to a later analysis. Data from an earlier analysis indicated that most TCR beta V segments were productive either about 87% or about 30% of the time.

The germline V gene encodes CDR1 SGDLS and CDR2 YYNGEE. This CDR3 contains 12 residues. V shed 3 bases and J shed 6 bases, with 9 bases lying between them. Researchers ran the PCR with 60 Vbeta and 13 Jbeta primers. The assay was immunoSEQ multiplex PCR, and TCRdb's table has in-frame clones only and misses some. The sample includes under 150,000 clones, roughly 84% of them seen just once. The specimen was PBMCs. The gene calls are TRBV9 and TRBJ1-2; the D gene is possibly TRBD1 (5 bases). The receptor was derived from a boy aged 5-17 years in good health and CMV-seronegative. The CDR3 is CASSGGVDGYTF. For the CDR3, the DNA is TGTGCCAGCAGCGGGGGGGTCGATGGCTACACCTTC.